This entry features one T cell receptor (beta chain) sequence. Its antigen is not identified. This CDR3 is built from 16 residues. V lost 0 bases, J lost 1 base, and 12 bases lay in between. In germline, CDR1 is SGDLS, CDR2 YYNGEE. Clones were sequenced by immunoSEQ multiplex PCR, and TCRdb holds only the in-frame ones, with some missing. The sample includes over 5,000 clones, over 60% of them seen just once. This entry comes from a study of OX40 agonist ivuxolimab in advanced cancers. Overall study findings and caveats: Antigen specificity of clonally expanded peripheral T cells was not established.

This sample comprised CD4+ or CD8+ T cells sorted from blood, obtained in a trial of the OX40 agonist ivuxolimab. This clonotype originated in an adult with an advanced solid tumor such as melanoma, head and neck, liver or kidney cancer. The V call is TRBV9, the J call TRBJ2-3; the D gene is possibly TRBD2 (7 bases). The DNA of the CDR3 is TGTGCCAGCAGCGTAGCGGGGGGCGTCGGCACAGATACGCAGTATTTT. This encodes CASSVAGGVGTDTQYF.